This passage covers 10 T cell receptor beta chains from one sample sequenced in a study of T cells in Graves' hyperthyroidism and ophthalmopathy. From RNA transcripts, TCR beta CDR3 regions were amplified. In the first-round RT-PCR of the TCR CDR3, the HTBI primer set was used. Using its own MiXCR run on the multiplex PCR reads, TCRdb lists one record per CDR3 protein. The repertoire consists of about 600,000 distinct CDR3 sequences, with roughly 15% occurring once and the leading ten covering around 3.5%. Source material: blood. The receptors originated from a woman aged 40 to 50 with Graves' ophthalmopathy.

The chain couples TRBV7-3 to TRBJ2-2; 10 bases are shared with TRBD2. CDR1 and CDR2 (germline): SGHTA, FQGTGA. The J segment lost 3 bases and the V segment lost 5 bases, leaving 12 bases of the junction unmatched. This CDR3 has 18 residues. CDR3 nucleotides: TGTGCCAGCAGCGATAGCCCGGGACTAGCGCTTCACACCGGGGAGCTGTTTTTT. Protein sequence: CASSDSPGLALHTGELFF.

This clonotype occurred a few times. The CDR3 nucleotides are TGCGCCAGCAGCATCCAGGGGGTTCGAGAAAAACTGTTTTTT. It is translated as CASSIQGVREKLFF. The chain combines TRBV5-1 with TRBJ1-4; 7 nucleotides line up with TRBD1. This CDR3 is built from 14 residues. Germline-derived CDR1 and CDR2 are SGHRS and YFSETQ. After removal of 4 bases from V and 8 bases from J, the junction contained 8 bases not matched to a gene.

This clonotype has a count of ten or more. The chain uses TRBV27 and TRBJ2-5; TRBD2 aligns across 10 bases. This CDR3 region has 15 residues. CDR1 and CDR2 (germline): MNHEY, SMNVEV (reference sequence). The trim removed 3 bases at V and 4 bases at J, leaving 5 bases unmatched. CDR3 in DNA: TGTGCCAGCAGTTTGAGCGGGAGGGGGCGAGAGACCCAGTACTTC. This sequence encodes CASSLSGRGRETQYF.

The J gene is TRBJ2-1, the V gene TRBV20-1; TRBD1 or TRBD2 may be the D gene (6 bases each). This CDR3 has 12 amino acids. Germline V gene sequence: CDR1 DFQATT, CDR2 SNEGSKA (reference sequence). V shed 7 bases and J shed 8 bases, with 15 bases lying between them. The CDR3 bases are TGCAGTGTAACCGTGGAGGGGGATGAGCAGTTCTTC. This codes for CSVTVEGDEQFF.

This clonotype was seen a handful of times. V usage is TRBV7-9 and J usage is TRBJ2-1, with TRBD2 matching 7 bases. Germline trimming cut 6 bases from V and 10 bases from J; bases unmatched to any gene: 9. Germline assignment: CDR1 SEHNR and CDR2 FQNEAQ (reference sequence). The CDR3 runs 13 residues. CDR3 in DNA: TGTGCCAGCAGTCCCCAATCTAGCGGCGAGCAGTTCTTC. This translates into CASSPQSSGEQFF.

The rearrangement joins TRBV20-1 to TRBJ2-7; D is possibly TRBD1 or TRBD2 (5 bases each). The length of the CDR3 is 14 residues. Germline CDR1 DFQATT, CDR2 SNEGSKA (reference sequence). V was shortened by 6 bases and J by 4 bases, with 19 bases between the two germline ends. Here the CDR3 DNA reads TGCAGTGCCCTGCCCGCGGGTACAGGATACGAGCAGTACTTC. It specifies CSALPAGTGYEQYF.

This clonotype was picked up a small number of times. This chain links TRBV6-1 with TRBJ2-7; D is possibly TRBD1 or TRBD2 (5 bases each). The germline V and J ends were trimmed by 8 bases and 5 bases, with 19 bases remaining between them. The CDR3 spans 14 residues. Germline V CDR1 and CDR2: MNHNS, SASEGT. The CDR3 spells CASFMGHEGDEQYF. DNA of the CDR3: TGTGCCAGCTTTATGGGGCACGAGGGCGACGAGCAGTACTTC.

This clonotype appeared a single time. The V gene is TRBV2, the J gene TRBJ2-1; TRBD2 agrees at 16 bases. The CDR3 covers 15 residues. Germline CDR1 reads SNHLY; CDR2 reads FYNNEI. With V trimmed by 7 bases and J by 9 bases, 6 bases remained unmatched. Here the CDR3 reads CASKGTSGRVGEQFF. CDR3 nucleotides: TGTGCCAGCAAGGGGACTAGCGGGAGGGTTGGTGAGCAGTTCTTC.

Many counts were recorded for this clonotype. V gene TRBV4-1 combines with J gene TRBJ2-1, with D unclear. The CDR3 consists of 15 residues. The germline CDR1 and CDR2 sequences are MGHRA and YSYEKL. Between the trimmed V and J ends, which lost 1 base and 2 bases, there was a span of 9 bases. The CDR3 nucleotides are TGCGCCAGCAGCCAAGCGGAAGCCACCTACAATGAGCAGTTCTTC. This encodes CASSQAEATYNEQFF.

As regards this clonotype: It differs at one base from a far larger clone, so likely a read error. The CDR3 spells CASSLGQSYGQYF. The CDR3 DNA reads TGTGCCAGCAGCTTAGGGCAGTCCTACGGGCAGTACTTC. The chain links TRBV11-2 to TRBJ2-7; no definite D call. This CDR3 contains 13 residues. The germline V gene has CDR1 SGHAT and CDR2 FQNNGV.